This T cell receptor beta chain is from a study of blood T cell repertoires in COVID-19. Across the whole study: COVID-19 samples from acute and convalescent phases originated in the United States, Italy and Spain. Sources were T cells, B-cell-depleted T cells, or PBMCs; the material itself was cDNA or gDNA.

How the authors handled the data: The authors estimated nucleated cell counts from reference gene primer amplification. The table came from immunoSEQ multiplex PCR; TCRdb's copy has only in-frame clones and leaves some out. That table gives V, J and clone size, and the DNA gave D and trimming. The sample has some 170,000 clones, about four fifths seen once. Trimming at V came to 5 bases and at J to 2 bases, leaving 11 bases not matched to a gene. CDR1 LNHNV and CDR2 YYDKDF come from the germline V gene (reference sequence). The CDR3 loop spans 16 amino acids. This TCR came from a woman aged 70-85 years with acute or convalescent COVID-19. Sequencing input: peripheral blood. The genes are TRBV15 and TRBJ2-5; 7 nucleotides agree with TRBD2. CDR3 sequence reads: CATSGLAVRGQETQYF. The CDR3 DNA follows: TGTGCCACCAGCGGTCTAGCGGTTCGGGGACAAGAGACCCAGTACTTC.